Here is one TCR beta chain with its context. The sample is drawn from a study of blood T cell repertoires in COVID-19. About the study: The cDNA or gDNA used as material had been derived from T cells, B-cell-depleted T cells, or PBMCs.

Trimming took 4 bases from V and 5 from J, leaving 12 bases between them. The CDR3 runs to 15 residues. Germline-derived CDR1 and CDR2 are LGHNA and YSLEER. Profiling relied on immunoSEQ multiplex PCR, and the TCRdb table lists in-frame clones only, not all of them. This repertoire shows 50,000 to 75,000 clones, less than 90% found once; its top ten account for less than 6.5%. This chain uses TRBV4-3 with TRBJ1-6, with TRBD1 as a possible D gene (6 bases). Sequenced material: peripheral blood. This receptor was obtained from a man older than 75 in a cohort sampled during active COVID-19. The CDR3 nucleotides read TGCGCCAGCAGCCCGTCAGGGGATAATAATTCACCCCTCCACTTT. Amino acid sequence: CASSPSGDNNSPLHF.